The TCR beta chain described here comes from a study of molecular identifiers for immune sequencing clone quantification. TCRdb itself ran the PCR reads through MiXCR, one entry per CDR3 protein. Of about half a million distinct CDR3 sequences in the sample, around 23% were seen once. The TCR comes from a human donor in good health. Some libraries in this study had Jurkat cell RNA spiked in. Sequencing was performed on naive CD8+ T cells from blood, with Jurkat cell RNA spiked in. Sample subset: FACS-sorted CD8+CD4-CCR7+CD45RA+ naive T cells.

The CDR3, as DNA: TGCGCCAGCAGTGGACATCTAAACACTGAAGCTTTCTTT. It is translated as CASSGHLNTEAFF. The rearrangement joins TRBV10-1 to TRBJ1-1; D gene unclear. The germline gives CDR1 WNHNN, CDR2 SYGVQD (reference sequence). V was cut by 4 bases and J by 2 bases, with 8 bases left in between. This CDR3 comprises 13 residues.